The entry below describes one TCR beta chain. No antigen is known for it. These data originate in a study of shared clonotypes between healthy human individuals. The CDR3 is 12 residues long. Germline loops: CDR1 GTSNPN, CDR2 SVGIG (reference sequence). Trimming left V 0 bases short and J 6 bases short, with 8 bases between. TCRdb keeps only in-frame clones here, not all; method: immunoSEQ multiplex PCR. This table holds 2 million to 2.5 million clones, around 95% found once. Study results and caveats: Rarefaction demonstrated incomplete sorted-subset sequencing despite large depth. The study generally estimated greater richness for naive than memory subsets. Generation probabilities were higher for clonotypes shared across all four sorted-subset donors than for unshared ones.

V gene TRBV30 combines with J gene TRBJ1-2, with TRBD1 as a possible D gene (6 bases). The origin of this receptor is a man aged 18-30 years in good health. What was sequenced was naive CD4+ T cells sorted from blood. Regarding subset: CD45RA+ positively selected. The CDR3 loop is CAWSVGGHGYTF. DNA of the CDR3: TGTGCCTGGAGTGTAGGGGGGCATGGCTACACCTTC. The complete variable domain, with remaining parts taken from reference TRBV30 and TRBJ1-2, reads SQTIHQWPATLVQPVGSPLSLECTVEGTSNPNLYWYRQAAGRGLQLLFYSVGIGQISSEVPQNLSASRPQDRQFILSSKKLLLSDSGFYLCAWSVGGHGYTFGSGTRLTVV.